The text below deals with one T cell receptor beta chain. This clonotype was counted between two and nine times. This clone's antigen is unknown. Base qualities are not at hand, and no much larger clone is one base apart. Reading from cysteine to phenylalanine, the CDR3 counts 18 amino acids. The only DNA kept is the CDR3, 54 bases in frame from the first base. From the germline V gene, CDR1 is SGHRS and CDR2 is YFSETQ. Germline trimming: 4 bases from V, 3 bases from J; junction bases outside gene matches: 12. Hyperthyroidism patients were newly diagnosed, had a disease duration of under 2 months, and were aged 18 to 65 years. Patients with uncontrolled infections, other autoimmune diseases, pregnancy or lactation were excluded. Diagnoses were established on the basis of clinical symptoms, serum thyroxine and TRAb, thyroid ultrasound, and orbital computed tomography. For progressor patients, blood was drawn at the first diagnosis of hyperthyroidism, before any ophthalmopathy symptoms had appeared. PBMCs were separated from roughly 10 ml of fresh peripheral blood using Ficoll-Paque density gradient centrifugation. Patients classed as progressors first received a Graves' hyperthyroidism diagnosis and then went on to develop ophthalmopathy during follow-up. Trizol reagent was used to extract total RNA, and RNA quality was then checked on an Agilent 2100 Bioanalyzer.

The data were taken from a study of T cells in Graves' hyperthyroidism and ophthalmopathy (dated by TCRdb to between 2019 and 2020). Some background on the complete study: Peripheral blood was collected at initial diagnosis, before any treatment. Prospective prediction of ophthalmopathy was tested in an independent validation cohort of approximately 19 hyperthyroidism patients and 17 patients who later progressed to ophthalmopathy. The 100 or so discovery patients were randomly split 7:3 into training and test sets. To identify distinguishing TCR V-J signatures, a discovery cohort of around 98 patients was used, comprising 43 with Graves' ophthalmopathy and some 60 with stable Graves' hyperthyroidism. The paper reports TCR Vbeta CDR3 sequencing of about 140 peripheral blood samples: around 41 ophthalmopathy, about 75 hyperthyroidism and about 17 progressor patients. In addition, the study compared T-cell repertoires in thyroid tissue and in blood from a handful of Graves' hyperthyroidism patients. Following sampling, methimazole starting at 30 mg daily was given to hyperthyroidism patients, and high-dose intravenous methylprednisolone was given to ophthalmopathy patients.

What the authors observed across the whole study: In cross-validation, a model built on a 13 V-J signature told ophthalmopathy apart from stable hyperthyroidism with under 90% sensitivity and roughly 81% specificity, and in testing the same model reached 80%/75%. In validation, the model predicted progression to ophthalmopathy a median of roughly 6.2 months before onset, with about 67% sensitivity and 72.22% specificity. Most expanded thyroid clonotypes (frequency above 0.001) were also found in blood, which suggests that blood repertoires may mirror thyroid immune responses. No statistical method was used to fix the sample size in advance, and group allocation was not hidden from the investigators.

Amplification of TCR beta CDR3 regions was carried out from RNA transcripts. For the first round of RT-PCR on the TCR CDR3, the HTBI primer set was used together with the Qiagen OneStep RT-PCR kit. The libraries were constructed in a second round of multiplex PCR and then size-selected and purified. The libraries were sequenced on an Illumina HiSeq2000 using paired-end 100 bp reads. The source study handled its data this way. Raw data were processed with SOAPnuke, discarding reads with adapters, uncalled bases, mean Phred below 15, or no exact constant-primer or identifier match. High-quality paired reads were merged using COPE v1.2.5, and each unique nucleotide sequence was defined as a clonotype. MiTCR v1.1 was used to align the clonotypes against IMGT TRBV, TRBD and TRBJ reference segments. Analysis was restricted to V-J combinations with a frequency above 0.0001, which covered 98% to 99.2% of repertoires. The TCS score was defined as the ratio of F50 (clonal expansion) to E x V (chaos), calculated using BLOSUM62-based TCRdist between CDR3 peptides within each V-J. Welch's t-statistics and random forest reduced several hundred V-J features to under 15, which were used in a naive Bayes classifier (R e1071). Using fastp trimming at Q25 and MiXCR clonotype assembly, TCRdb reanalyzed the public sequencing data and kept in-frame beta chains. Entries are consolidated by CDR3 protein sequence, retaining the most common genes and DNA. These V and J calls derive from TCRdb rather than the authors' analysis. Recorded for this sample are some 300,000 distinct CDR3 sequences; 13% of them occurred a single time. Almost 8% of the sample is held by the ten biggest clonotypes.

The TCR comes from a woman in her thirties with Graves' hyperthyroidism that later progressed to Graves' ophthalmopathy. The sequenced material came from blood. The chain is encoded by TRBV5-1 joined to TRBJ2-7; a stretch of 14 junction bases matches TRBD2. The DNA sequence is as follows: TGCGCCAGCAGCCGGGGACTAGCGGGAGTTTCCCCTTACTACGAGCAGTACTTC. Its amino acids are CASSRGLAGVSPYYEQYF.